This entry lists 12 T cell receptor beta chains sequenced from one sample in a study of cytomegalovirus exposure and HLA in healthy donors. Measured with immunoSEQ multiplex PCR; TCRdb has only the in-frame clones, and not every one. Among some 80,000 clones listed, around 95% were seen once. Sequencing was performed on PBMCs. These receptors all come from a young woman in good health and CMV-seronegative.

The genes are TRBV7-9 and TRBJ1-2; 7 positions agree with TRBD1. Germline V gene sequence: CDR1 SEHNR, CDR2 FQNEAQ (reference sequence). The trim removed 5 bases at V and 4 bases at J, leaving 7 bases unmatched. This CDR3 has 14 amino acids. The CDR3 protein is CASSPTGEVYGYTF. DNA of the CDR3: TGTGCCAGCAGCCCCACAGGGGAGGTCTATGGCTACACCTTC.

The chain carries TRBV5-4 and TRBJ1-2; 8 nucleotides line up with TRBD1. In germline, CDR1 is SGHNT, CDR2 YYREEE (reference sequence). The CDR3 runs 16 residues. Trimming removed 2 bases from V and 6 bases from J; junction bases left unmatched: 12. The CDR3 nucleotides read TGTGCCAGCAGCTTTGGGGGGGATTGGACAGGGAATGGCTACACCTTC. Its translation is CASSFGGDWTGNGYTF. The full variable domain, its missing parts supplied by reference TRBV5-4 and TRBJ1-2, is ETGVTQSPTHLIKTRGQQVTLRCSSQSGHNTVSWYQQALGQGPQFIFQYYREEENGRGNFPPRFSGLQFPNYSSELNVNALELDDSALYLCASSFGGDWTGNGYTFGSGTRLTVV.

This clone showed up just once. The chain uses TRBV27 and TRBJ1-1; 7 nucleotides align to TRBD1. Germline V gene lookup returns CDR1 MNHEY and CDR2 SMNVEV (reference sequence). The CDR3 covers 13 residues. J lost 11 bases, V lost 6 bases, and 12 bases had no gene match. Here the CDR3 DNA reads TGTGCCAGCAGACAGGGGCTCGGTTCGGCGGCTTTCTTT. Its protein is CASRQGLGSAAFF.

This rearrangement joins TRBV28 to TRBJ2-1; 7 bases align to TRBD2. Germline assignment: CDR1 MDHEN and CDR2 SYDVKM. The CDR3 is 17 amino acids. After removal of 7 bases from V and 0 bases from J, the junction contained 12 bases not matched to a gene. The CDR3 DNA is TGTGCCAGCACCTCAGGTAGCGGGTGGAGCTCCTACAATGAGCAGTTCTTC. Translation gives CASTSGSGWSSYNEQFF.

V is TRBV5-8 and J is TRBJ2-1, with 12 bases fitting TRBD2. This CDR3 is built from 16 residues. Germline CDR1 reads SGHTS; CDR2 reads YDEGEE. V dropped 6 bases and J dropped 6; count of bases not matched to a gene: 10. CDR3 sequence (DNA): TGTGCCAGCACCGCTTCCGGGACTAGCGGGCTCAATGAGCAGTTCTTC. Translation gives CASTASGTSGLNEQFF.

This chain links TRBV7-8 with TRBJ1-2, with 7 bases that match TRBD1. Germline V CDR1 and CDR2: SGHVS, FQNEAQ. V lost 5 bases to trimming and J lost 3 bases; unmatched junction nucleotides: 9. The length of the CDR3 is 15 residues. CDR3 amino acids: CASSPTSGQYYGYTF. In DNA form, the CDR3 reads TGTGCCAGCAGCCCCACGTCGGGACAGTACTATGGCTACACCTTC.

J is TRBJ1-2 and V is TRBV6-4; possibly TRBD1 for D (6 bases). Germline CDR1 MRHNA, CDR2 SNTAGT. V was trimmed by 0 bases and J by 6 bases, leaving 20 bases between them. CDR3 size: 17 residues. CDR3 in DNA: TGTGCCAGCAGTGACTCGAAGGGCCAGGGGAAAACGAATGGCTACACCTTC. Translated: CASSDSKGQGKTNGYTF.

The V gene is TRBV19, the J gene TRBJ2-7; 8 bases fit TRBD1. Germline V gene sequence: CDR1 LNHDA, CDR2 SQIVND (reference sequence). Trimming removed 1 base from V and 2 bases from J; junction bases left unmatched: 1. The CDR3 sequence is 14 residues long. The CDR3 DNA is TGTGCCAGTAGTATAGGGGACAGGACCTACGAGCAGTACTTC. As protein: CASSIGDRTYEQYF. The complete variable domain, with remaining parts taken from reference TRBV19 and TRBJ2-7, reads DGGITQSPKYLFRKEGQNVTLSCEQNLNHDAMYWYRQDPGQGLRLIYYSQIVNDFQKGDIAEGYSVSREKKESFPLTVTSAQKNPTAFYLCASSIGDRTYEQYFGPGTRLTVT.

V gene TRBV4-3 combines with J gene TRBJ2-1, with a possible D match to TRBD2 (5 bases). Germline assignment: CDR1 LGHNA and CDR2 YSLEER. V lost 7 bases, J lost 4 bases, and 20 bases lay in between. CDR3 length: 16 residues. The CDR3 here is CASTEGTGSGYNEQFF. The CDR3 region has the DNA TGCGCCAGCACAGAGGGAACGGGATCAGGATACAATGAGCAGTTCTTC.

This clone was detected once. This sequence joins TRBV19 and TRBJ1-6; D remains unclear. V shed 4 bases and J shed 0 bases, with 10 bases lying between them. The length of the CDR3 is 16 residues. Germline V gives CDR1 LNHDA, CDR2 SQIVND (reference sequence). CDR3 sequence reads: CASSNGLSSYNSPLHF. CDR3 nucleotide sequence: TGTGCCAGTAGTAACGGACTGAGCTCCTATAATTCACCCCTCCACTTT.

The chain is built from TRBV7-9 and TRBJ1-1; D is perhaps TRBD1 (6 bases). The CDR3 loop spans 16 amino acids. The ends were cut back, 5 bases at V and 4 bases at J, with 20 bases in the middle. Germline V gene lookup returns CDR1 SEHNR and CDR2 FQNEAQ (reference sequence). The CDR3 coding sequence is TGTGCCAGCAGCCTAGGGTCAGGGAGGGGGACCACTGAAGCTTTCTTT. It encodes CASSLGSGRGTTEAFF.

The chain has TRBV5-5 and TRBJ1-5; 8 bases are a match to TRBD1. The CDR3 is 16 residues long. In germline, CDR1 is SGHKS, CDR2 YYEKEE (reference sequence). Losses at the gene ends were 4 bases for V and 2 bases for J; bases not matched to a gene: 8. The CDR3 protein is CASSERGRGRNQPQHF. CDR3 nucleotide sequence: TGTGCCAGCAGCGAGCGGGGCAGGGGGCGCAATCAGCCCCAGCATTTT.